These T cell receptor beta chains were read from a single sample in a study of blood T cell repertoires in COVID-19. TCRdb's table, derived via immunoSEQ multiplex PCR, lists solely in-frame clones and lacks some. This sample has about 270,000 clones; 82% occur once, and the top ten carry around 3.2%. Material for sequencing was peripheral blood. These receptors originate from a woman under 30 with acute or convalescent COVID-19. Each CDR3 is given with its conserved first and last residue. A D gene is named only where the DNA matches it firmly. Rows may omit the clone size; those that give it use once, few, many or a size class.

clone_size	d_call	v_call	j_call	cdr3_nt	cdr3_aa
.	TRBD2	TRBV7-3	TRBJ2-3	TGTGCCAGCAGCCCCCTAGCGGGAGGGGCAGATACGCAGTATTTT	CASSPLAGGADTQYF
.	TRBD1	TRBV28	TRBJ2-2	TGTGCCAGCAGGGGACAGGTGTACACCGGGGAGCTGTTTTTT	CASRGQVYTGELFF
.	.	TRBV2	TRBJ1-5	TGTGCCAGCAGTGAGTCGGGGAATAGCAATCAGCCCCAGCATTTT	CASSESGNSNQPQHF
.	.	TRBV9	TRBJ2-1	TGTGCCAGCAGCGTAGGATCCGGTGTCAATGAGCAGTTCTTC	CASSVGSGVNEQFF
.	TRBD1	TRBV27	TRBJ2-5	TGTGCCAGCAGTTGGGGACAGGGGAAATTAGAGACCCAGTACTTC	CASSWGQGKLETQYF
few	TRBD1	TRBV2	TRBJ1-1	TGTGCCAGCAGGGACAGGGGTTGGTTGAACACTGAAGCTTTCTTT	CASRDRGWLNTEAFF
.	.	TRBV28	TRBJ2-2	TGTGCCAGCCACACGGGACTCGGGGAGCTGTTTTTT	CASHTGLGELFF
.	TRBD1	TRBV13	TRBJ2-7	TGTGCCAGCAGCCGGGGACAGGGGAACGAGCAGTACTTC	CASSRGQGNEQYF
few	.	TRBV21-1	TRBJ1-6	TGTGCCAGCCGTGAAGCCTTCCTACCCCTCCACTTT	CASREAFLPLHF
few	TRBD1	TRBV7-8	TRBJ1-1	TGTGCCAGCAGCCTACGGACAGGGATATACACCCTCCTGAACACTGAAGCTTTCTTT	CASSLRTGIYTLLNTEAFF
.	.	TRBV5-4	TRBJ2-7	TGTGCCAGCAGTCTTTCGGGCTACGAGCAGTACTTC	CASSLSGYEQYF